This TCR beta chain was captured in a study of T cell changes during pregnancy in multiple sclerosis. Germline assignment: CDR1 MNHEY and CDR2 SVGAGI. J was trimmed by 0 bases and V by 7 bases; bases with no gene match: 7. This CDR3 comprises 15 residues. The assay was immunoSEQ multiplex PCR, and TCRdb's table has in-frame clones only and misses some. The sample shows over 45,000 clones, about 90% of them seen only once. This sequence was found in a female donor with multiple sclerosis, enrolled in a pregnancy study. The chain has TRBV6-5 and TRBJ1-2, with 8 bases identical to TRBD1. The sample was CD4+ T cells from peripheral blood mononuclear cells, taken after pregnancy. CDR3 nucleotides: TGTGCCAGCAACCGAAACAGGGGGGCTAACTATGGCTACACCTTC. Its translation: CASNRNRGANYGYTF.